Listed here are 2 T cell receptor beta chains from one sample, sequenced in a study of T cell responses to AZD1222 COVID-19 vaccine. Repertoires were generated with immunoSEQ multiplex PCR, while TCRdb's copy carries only in-frame clones and drops some. The sample consists of some 80,000 clones, roughly 90% of them appearing once. The sequencing here drew on peripheral blood, taken on day 0 of AZD1222 vaccination. These receptors originate from an adult in good health.

The V and J genes are TRBV2 and TRBJ1-5; D remains ambiguous. CDR1 SNHLY and CDR2 FYNNEI come from the germline V gene. With 9 bases removed from V and 1 base from J, the gap between germline ends came to 10 bases. The CDR3 is 13 amino acids. In nucleotides, the CDR3 is TGTGCCAGTGATGCCATGAGCAATCAGCCCCAGCATTTT. Translated: CASDAMSNQPQHF.

This rearrangement joins TRBV7-9 to TRBJ2-3; TRBD2 aligns across 7 bases. The V gene's germline CDR1 is SEHNR and CDR2 FQNEAQ (reference sequence). This CDR3 is built from 16 residues. J lost 3 bases, V lost 6 bases, and 12 bases had no gene match. CDR3 amino acids: CASRPRWTGGTDTQYF. CDR3 nucleotides: TGTGCCAGCAGACCCCGTTGGACGGGGGGAACAGATACGCAGTATTTT.